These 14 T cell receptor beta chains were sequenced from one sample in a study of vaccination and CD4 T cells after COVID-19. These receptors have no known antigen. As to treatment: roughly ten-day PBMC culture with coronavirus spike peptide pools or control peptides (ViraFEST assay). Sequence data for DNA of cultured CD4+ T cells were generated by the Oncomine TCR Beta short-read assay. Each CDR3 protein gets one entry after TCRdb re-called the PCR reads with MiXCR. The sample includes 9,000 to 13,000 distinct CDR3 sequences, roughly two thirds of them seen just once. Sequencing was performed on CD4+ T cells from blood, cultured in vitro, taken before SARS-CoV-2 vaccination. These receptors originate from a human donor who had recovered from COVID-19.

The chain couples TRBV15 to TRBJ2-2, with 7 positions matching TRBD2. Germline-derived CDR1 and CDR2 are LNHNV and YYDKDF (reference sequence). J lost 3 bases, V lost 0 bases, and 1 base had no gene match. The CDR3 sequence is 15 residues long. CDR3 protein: CATSRDGGYTGELFF. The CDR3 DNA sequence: TGTGCCACCAGCAGAGACGGGGGGTACACCGGGGAGCTGTTTTTT.

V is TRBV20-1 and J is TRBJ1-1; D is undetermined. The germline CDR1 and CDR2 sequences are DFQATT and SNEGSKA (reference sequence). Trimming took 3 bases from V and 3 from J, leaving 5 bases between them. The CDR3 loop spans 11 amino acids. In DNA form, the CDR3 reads TGCAGTGCTAGTAAGGACACTGAAGCTTTCTTT. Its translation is CSASKDTEAFF.

The CDR3 protein is CASSTGTSTHEQYF. CDR3 in DNA: TGTGCCAGCAGTACCGGGACTAGCACCCACGAGCAGTACTTC. This chain links TRBV12-3 or TRBV12-4 with TRBJ2-7; 9 positions match TRBD2. The CDR3 length is 14 residues. The V and J ends lost 5 bases and 5 bases, in that order; junction bases with no gene match: 7.

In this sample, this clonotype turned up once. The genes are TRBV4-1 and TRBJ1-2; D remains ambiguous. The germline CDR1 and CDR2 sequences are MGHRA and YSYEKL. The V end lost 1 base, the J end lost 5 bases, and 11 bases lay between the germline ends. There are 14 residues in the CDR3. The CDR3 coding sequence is TGCGCCAGCAGCCAAGGAGCACTCATTTATGGCTACACCTTC. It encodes CASSQGALIYGYTF.

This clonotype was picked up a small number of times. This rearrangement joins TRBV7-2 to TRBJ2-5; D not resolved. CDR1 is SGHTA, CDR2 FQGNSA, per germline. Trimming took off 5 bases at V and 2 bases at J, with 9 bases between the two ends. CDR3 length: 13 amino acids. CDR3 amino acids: CASSPRAQETQYF. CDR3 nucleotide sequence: TGTGCCAGCAGCCCCCGAGCTCAAGAGACCCAGTACTTC.

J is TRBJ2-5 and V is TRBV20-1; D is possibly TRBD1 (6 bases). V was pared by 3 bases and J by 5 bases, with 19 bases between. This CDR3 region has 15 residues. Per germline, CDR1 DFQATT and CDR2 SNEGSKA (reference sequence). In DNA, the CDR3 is TGCAGTGCTAGGACTACAGGACAGCCCGGGGAGACCCAGTACTTC. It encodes CSARTTGQPGETQYF.

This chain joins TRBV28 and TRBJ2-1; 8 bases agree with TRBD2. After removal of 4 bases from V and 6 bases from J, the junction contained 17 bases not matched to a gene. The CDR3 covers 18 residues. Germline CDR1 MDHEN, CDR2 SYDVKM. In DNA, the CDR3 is TGTGCCAGCAGTTCTCCCCTTAGCGGGATTTTTCATCCCAATGAGCAGTTCTTC. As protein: CASSSPLSGIFHPNEQFF.

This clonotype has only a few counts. Here the CDR3 reads CASSRGTGNTIYF. CDR3 nucleotide sequence: TGTGCCAGCAGCAGGGGGACTGGAAACACCATATATTTT. The chain couples TRBV6-1 to TRBJ1-3; 7 bases are a match to TRBD1. The V gene's germline CDR1 is MNHNS and CDR2 SASEGT. V gave up 6 bases and J gave up 2 bases; unmatched junction bases: 1. This CDR3 contains 13 residues.

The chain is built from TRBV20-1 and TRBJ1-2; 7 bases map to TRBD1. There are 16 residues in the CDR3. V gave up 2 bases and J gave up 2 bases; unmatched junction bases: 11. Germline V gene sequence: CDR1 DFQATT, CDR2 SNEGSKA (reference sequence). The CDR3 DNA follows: TGCAGTGCTAGAAGGTCGGCAGGGGGGAGAAACTATGGCTACACCTTC. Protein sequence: CSARRSAGGRNYGYTF.

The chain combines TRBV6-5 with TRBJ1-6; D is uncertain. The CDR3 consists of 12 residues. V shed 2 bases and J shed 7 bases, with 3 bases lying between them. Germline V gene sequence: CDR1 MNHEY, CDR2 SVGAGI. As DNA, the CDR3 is TGTGCCAGCAGTTACGGCAATTCACCCCTCCACTTT. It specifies CASSYGNSPLHF.

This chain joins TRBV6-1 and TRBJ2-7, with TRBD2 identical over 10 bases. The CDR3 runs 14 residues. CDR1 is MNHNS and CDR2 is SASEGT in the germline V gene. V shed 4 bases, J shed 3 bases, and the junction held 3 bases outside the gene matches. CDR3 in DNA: TGTGCCAGCAGTGGTCGACTAGCGGGCTACGAGCAGTACTTC. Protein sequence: CASSGRLAGYEQYF.

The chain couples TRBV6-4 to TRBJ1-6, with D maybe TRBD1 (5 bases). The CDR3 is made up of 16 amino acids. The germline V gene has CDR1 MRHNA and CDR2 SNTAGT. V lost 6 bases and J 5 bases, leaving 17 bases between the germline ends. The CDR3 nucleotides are TGTGCCAGCAGGCCAGGGTCGGCGGTTGATAATTCACCCCTCCACTTT. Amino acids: CASRPGSAVDNSPLHF.

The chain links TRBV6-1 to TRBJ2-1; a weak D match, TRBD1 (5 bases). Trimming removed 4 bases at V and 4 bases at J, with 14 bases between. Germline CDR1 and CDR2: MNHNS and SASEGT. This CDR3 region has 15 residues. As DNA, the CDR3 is TGTGCCAGCAGTGGGGGTCAAGCAGGGTACAATGAGCAGTTCTTC. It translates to CASSGGQAGYNEQFF.

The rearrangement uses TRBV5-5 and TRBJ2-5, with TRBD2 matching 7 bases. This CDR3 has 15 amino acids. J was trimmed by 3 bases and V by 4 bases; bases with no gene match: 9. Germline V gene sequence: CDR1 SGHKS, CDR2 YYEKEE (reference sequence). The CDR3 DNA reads TGTGCCAGCAGCCGACGCAACCGGGGGGAAGAGACCCAGTACTTC. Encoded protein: CASSRRNRGEETQYF.